A single sample gave rise to the 17 T cell receptor beta chains below, sequenced in a study of blood T cells in healthy people across ages. Together with a sample-barcoded 5' primer, a J-beta primer mix was included in a second PCR lasting roughly 7 to 11 cycles. Using its own MiXCR run on the 5' RACE reads, TCRdb lists one record per CDR3 protein. The data show fewer than 950,000 distinct CDR3 sequences, with under 40% seen just once and roughly 13% held by the top ten. Sequencing used blood. Every receptor here comes from a man aged 18 to 30 in good health.

V usage is TRBV6-1 and J usage is TRBJ1-1; 7 bases match TRBD1. The CDR3 extends over 17 amino acids. Germline V CDR1 and CDR2: MNHNS, SASEGT. V trimming: 5 bases; J trimming: 3 bases; junction bases outside the gene matches: 15. Written as DNA, the CDR3 is TGTGCCAGCAGTCCGCTGAGACAGGGTGGTTACCACACTGAAGCTTTCTTT. Amino acid sequence: CASSPLRQGGYHTEAFF.

The chain uses TRBV4-2 and TRBJ1-6; 10 bases line up with TRBD1. This CDR3 region has 16 residues. V shed 3 bases and J 9 bases; nucleotides not matched to a gene: 8. Looked up from germline, CDR1 is LGHNA and CDR2 is YNFKEQ. The DNA for the CDR3 is TGTGCCAGCAGCCACGTTCCGGGACAGGGGTTTTCACCCCTCCACTTT. This translates into CASSHVPGQGFSPLHF.

This clonotype was observed a single time. The chain joins TRBV4-2 to TRBJ2-4, with TRBD2 matching 8 bases. The J call may be wrong; the DNA end is better matched by TRBJ2-7. Germline V gene sequence: CDR1 LGHNA, CDR2 YNFKEQ. The CDR3 consists of 15 residues. CDR3 coding DNA: TGTGCCAGCAGCCAGAGAAGCGGGGGCCCCTACGAGCAGTACTTC. Translating gives CASSQRSGGPYEQYF.

The V and J genes are TRBV7-3 and TRBJ2-1; 7 nucleotides agree with TRBD2. The germline V gene has CDR1 SGHTA and CDR2 FQGTGA. Unmatched junction bases numbered 6, after V lost 8 bases and J lost 5 bases. The CDR3 loop spans 13 amino acids. CDR3 protein: CASSAGVDNEQFF. The CDR3 bases are TGTGCCAGCTCGGCGGGAGTAGACAATGAGCAGTTCTTC.

The chain combines TRBV20-1 with TRBJ1-4; TRBD1 is a possible D gene (5 bases). In germline, CDR1 is DFQATT, CDR2 SNEGSKA (reference sequence). V gave up 1 base and J gave up 8 bases, with 20 bases separating them. The CDR3 is 16 residues long. For the CDR3, the DNA is TGCAGTGCTAGAGCGTTATCACAGGCCCTTTGGGAAAAACTGTTTTTT. Protein: CSARALSQALWEKLFF.

This chain joins TRBV12-3 or TRBV12-4 and TRBJ1-4; no clear D. V was shortened by 6 bases and J by 8 bases, with 10 bases between the two germline ends. This CDR3 spans 12 amino acids. The CDR3 DNA sequence: TGTGCCAGCAGGACTAGAGAGGAAAAACTGTTTTTT. Its translation: CASRTREEKLFF.

The J gene is TRBJ2-5, the V gene TRBV6-2 or TRBV6-3; 9 bases fit TRBD2. In germline, CDR1 is MNHEY, CDR2 SVGEGT. This CDR3 is 13 amino acids long. V was pared by 2 bases and J by 8 bases, with 3 bases of the junction left unmatched. Written as DNA, the CDR3 is TGTGCCAGCAGTTACGGCGGGAGGGGTACCCAGTACTTC. Encoded protein: CASSYGGRGTQYF.

This clonotype was recorded a few times. CDR3 bases: TGTGCCAGCAGCTTGGCCATCCCCGGGGCAGATACGCAGTATTTT. It encodes CASSLAIPGADTQYF. The gene calls are TRBV5-7 and TRBJ2-3, with D perhaps matching TRBD2 (5 bases). TRBV5-7 is designated an ORF whose function remains uncertain. The CDR3 extends over 15 amino acids. The V gene lost 0 bases and the J gene lost 4 bases, with 12 bases spanning the gap.

Comments on this clonotype: A read error is possible here, since a much larger clone lies one base away. The chain joins TRBV15 to TRBJ2-5; D is unclear. V lost 0 bases, J lost 13 bases, and 18 bases lay in between. This CDR3 is 14 amino acids long. CDR1 is LNHNV, CDR2 YYDKDF, per germline (reference sequence). The CDR3 region is CATSRDKPKHERYF. The CDR3 DNA follows: TGTGCCACCAGCAGAGATAAACCGAAGCACGAGCGGTACTTC.

This chain connects TRBV4-2 to TRBJ2-1, with D hard to call. The germline V gene has CDR1 LGHNA and CDR2 YNFKEQ. The CDR3 is 13 residues long. The ends were cut back, 0 bases at V and 6 bases at J, with 6 bases in the middle. Written as DNA, the CDR3 is TGTGCCAGCAGCCAAGATTTGAGCAATGAGCAGTTCTTC. It encodes CASSQDLSNEQFF.

The chain couples TRBV4-1 to TRBJ2-1, with 8 bases that match TRBD2. Trimming cost V 0 bases and J 5 bases; bases outside gene matches: 9. The CDR3 runs 17 residues. Per the germline V gene, CDR1 is MGHRA and CDR2 is YSYEKL. The CDR3 sequence is CASSQDFASGGNNEQFF. The CDR3 DNA sequence: TGCGCCAGCAGCCAAGATTTTGCAAGCGGGGGAAACAATGAGCAGTTCTTC.

The chain is built from TRBV4-2 and TRBJ2-2, with 7 bases lining up with TRBD1. Germline loops: CDR1 LGHNA, CDR2 YNFKEQ. Losses at the gene ends were 3 bases for V and 6 bases for J; bases not matched to a gene: 7. The length of the CDR3 is 15 residues. CDR3 loop: CASSHGDSQAGELFF. The CDR3 DNA is TGTGCCAGCAGCCACGGGGACAGCCAGGCCGGGGAGCTGTTTTTT.

The gene calls are TRBV7-9 and TRBJ1-1; no clear D gene. This CDR3 region has 12 residues. The ends were cut back, 6 bases at V and 5 bases at J, with 10 bases in the middle. The germline gives CDR1 SEHNR, CDR2 FQNEAQ (reference sequence). The CDR3 DNA follows: TGTGCCAGCAGTTTAAGCGAAACTGAAGCTTTCTTT. Protein sequence: CASSLSETEAFF.

This clonotype was seen a few times. The CDR3 loop is CSATVNHRVHEQYF. The CDR3 region has the DNA TGCAGTGCCACCGTAAACCACAGGGTCCACGAGCAGTACTTC. The gene calls are TRBV20-1 and TRBJ2-4, with D perhaps TRBD1 (6 bases). Judging by the DNA end, TRBJ2-7 fits better; the J call may be wrong. This CDR3 region has 14 residues. CDR1 is DFQATT, CDR2 SNEGSKA, per germline (reference sequence).

This clonotype turned up a few times. The chain joins TRBV20-1 to TRBJ2-1; TRBD2 matches 7 bases. This CDR3 is 15 amino acids long. With V trimmed by 4 bases and J by 4 bases, 10 bases remained unmatched. CDR1 is DFQATT, CDR2 SNEGSKA, per germline (reference sequence). The CDR3 sequence: CSATNPGGPYNEQFF. Here the CDR3 DNA reads TGCAGTGCTACCAACCCGGGGGGACCTTACAATGAGCAGTTCTTC.

The chain has TRBV12-3 or TRBV12-4 and TRBJ1-2, with unresolved D. Trimming removed 0 bases at V and 4 bases at J, with 9 bases between. CDR3 length: 14 amino acids. Here the CDR3 DNA reads TGTGCCAGCAGTTTAGCGTGGGGAACCTATGGCTACACCTTC. It encodes CASSLAWGTYGYTF.

This clonotype has a single count. The chain recombines TRBV29-1 with TRBJ1-1; D may be TRBD1 (6 bases). The ends were cut back, 6 bases at V and 7 bases at J, with 12 bases in the middle. CDR3 length: 11 residues. Germline V gene lookup returns CDR1 SQVTM and CDR2 ANQGSEA. In DNA form, the CDR3 reads TGCAGCGTGGGGGGGGCCGGTGAAGCTTTCTTT. Its translation: CSVGGAGEAFF.